One and the same sample provided the 29 T cell receptor beta chains below, sequenced in a study of neoadjuvant anti-PD-1 for oral cavity cancer. Described time point: after neoadjuvant nivolumab, at surgical resection. Sequenced by immunoSEQ multiplex PCR; TCRdb stores in-frame clones only, minus some. The table has about 7,800 clones, 60% to 80% seen once. The starting material was PBMCs, obtained after nivolumab (anti-PD-1) treatment. These receptors all stem from a person aged 35-79 years with oral cavity squamous cell carcinoma.

The chain links TRBV7-2 to TRBJ1-2; TRBD1 matches at 7 bases. Germline V CDR1 and CDR2: SGHTA, FQGNSA. V lost 6 bases, J lost 5 bases, and 9 bases stayed unmatched. There are 14 residues in the CDR3. The CDR3 spells CASRGDRRWYGYTF. The DNA for the CDR3 is TGTGCCAGCAGGGGGGACAGACGCTGGTATGGCTACACCTTC.

The chain combines TRBV6-6 with TRBJ2-3; 8 nucleotides agree with TRBD2. The CDR3 length is 15 residues. Losses at the gene ends were 6 bases for V and 2 bases for J; bases not matched to a gene: 7. Germline V gives CDR1 MNHNY, CDR2 SVGAGI (reference sequence). CDR3 sequence (DNA): TGTGCCAGCAGAGCCGGGACTAGTGCCACAGATACGCAGTATTTT. Protein product: CASRAGTSATDTQYF.

J is TRBJ2-5 and V is TRBV11-3; possible D gene TRBD2, 5 bases. The CDR3 runs 13 residues. The germline V gene has CDR1 SGHNT and CDR2 YENEEA. Between the trimmed V and J ends, which lost 4 bases and 3 bases, there was a span of 9 bases. The CDR3 here is CASSSGLKETQYF. The CDR3 DNA sequence: TGTGCCAGCAGCTCGGGATTGAAAGAGACCCAGTACTTC.

J is TRBJ2-7 and V is TRBV19; weak D call: TRBD2 (6 bases). Trimming removed 3 bases from V and 0 bases from J, with 12 bases in between. The CDR3 totals 15 residues. Per germline, CDR1 LNHDA and CDR2 SQIVND (reference sequence). CDR3 sequence (DNA): TGTGCCAGTAGTATCTTTCGGGGGAGCTCCTACGAGCAGTACTTC. This translates into CASSIFRGSSYEQYF.

The chain's CDR3 is CAGGTGTYEQYF. CDR3 nucleotides: TGTGCCGGGGGGACAGGGACCTACGAGCAGTACTTC. The chain is built from TRBV2 and TRBJ2-7; 9 bases align to TRBD1. The CDR3 has 12 residues. The V segment lost 11 bases and the J segment 2 bases; nucleotides outside the gene matches: 4. The germline CDR1 and CDR2 sequences are SNHLY and FYNNEI.

J is TRBJ1-1 and V is TRBV7-9, with unresolved D. The germline V and J ends were trimmed by 4 bases and 4 bases, with 7 bases remaining between them. The germline V gene encodes CDR1 SEHNR and CDR2 FQNEAQ (reference sequence). The CDR3 is 12 amino acids. The CDR3 region is CASSYGGTEAFF. The CDR3 region has the DNA TGTGCCAGCAGCTACGGTGGCACTGAAGCTTTCTTT.

This clone has just a few counts. The genes are TRBV5-1 and TRBJ2-7; 7 bases align to TRBD1. This CDR3 region has 14 residues. Per the germline V gene, CDR1 is SGHRS and CDR2 is YFSETQ. V lost 4 bases, J lost 3 bases, and 7 bases stayed unmatched. This CDR3 reads CASSLGQQGYEQYF. Here the CDR3 DNA reads TGCGCCAGCAGCCTGGGACAGCAGGGCTACGAGCAGTACTTC. Using reference TRBV5-1 and TRBJ2-7 for the parts outside the CDR3, the full variable domain is KAGVTQTPRYLIKTRGQQVTLSCSPISGHRSVSWYQQTPGQGLQFLFEYFSETQRNKGNFPGRFSGRQFSNSRSEMNVSTLELGDSALYLCASSLGQQGYEQYFGPGTRLTVT.

CDR3 in DNA: TGTGCCAGCAGTTACTCAGGGGAGGGCTACACCTTC. Its translation: CASSYSGEGYTF. The gene calls are TRBV6-6 and TRBJ1-2; TRBD1 is a possible D gene (5 bases). The CDR3 covers 12 residues. CDR1 and CDR2 from the germline V gene are MNHNY and SVGAGI (reference sequence). The V end was cut by 0 bases, the J end by 8 bases, with 7 bases between.

This sequence joins TRBV28 and TRBJ2-6, with 7 positions matching TRBD2. In germline, CDR1 is MDHEN, CDR2 SYDVKM. V shed 10 bases, J shed 2 bases, and the junction held 8 bases outside the gene matches. The CDR3 covers 15 residues. CDR3 region: CATHEAGAGANVLTF. The CDR3 nucleotides read TGTGCCACCCACGAGGCGGGGGCTGGGGCCAACGTCCTGACTTTC.

The table lists this clone with a few counts. J is TRBJ1-1 and V is TRBV6-5; D is perhaps TRBD1 (6 bases). The V gene's germline CDR1 is MNHEY and CDR2 SVGAGI. The CDR3 covers 14 residues. V lost 0 bases to trimming and J lost 10 bases, with 15 bases between them. For the CDR3, the DNA is TGTGCCAGCAGTTACTCCGGGACAACCTCAGGAGCTTTCTTT. This gives the protein CASSYSGTTSGAFF.

The rearrangement joins TRBV7-2 to TRBJ2-1, with D hard to call. Trimming removed 5 bases at V and 0 bases at J, with 14 bases between. Germline-derived CDR1 and CDR2 are SGHTA and FQGNSA. The CDR3 has 16 residues. The CDR3 DNA is TGTGCCAGCAGCGCCGTGAGTCTCAGCTCCTACAATGAGCAGTTCTTC. Protein sequence: CASSAVSLSSYNEQFF.

This chain joins TRBV4-3 and TRBJ2-2; D is perhaps TRBD1 (5 bases). This CDR3 has 18 amino acids. Trimming removed 0 bases from V and 2 bases from J, with 16 bases in between. The germline CDR1 and CDR2 sequences are LGHNA and YSLEER. In nucleotides, the CDR3 is TGCGCCAGCAGCCAAGATCTGGATCGACAGTCTAACACCGGGGAGCTGTTTTTT. It translates to CASSQDLDRQSNTGELFF.

The chain has TRBV6-5 and TRBJ1-1, with D maybe TRBD1 (6 bases). Trimming cost V 7 bases and J 1 base, with 13 bases left between them. From germline, CDR1 is MNHEY and CDR2 SVGAGI. The CDR3 runs to 14 residues. The CDR3 region is CASIDRSPNTEAFF. The CDR3 DNA follows: TGTGCCAGCATAGACAGGTCCCCGAACACTGAAGCTTTCTTT.

V gene TRBV5-8 combines with J gene TRBJ1-1, with no clear D. The CDR3 sequence is 13 residues long. The V end lost 1 base, the J end lost 2 bases, and 6 bases lay between the germline ends. Germline V gives CDR1 SGHTS, CDR2 YDEGEE. The CDR3: CASSLRANTEAFF. CDR3 coding DNA: TGTGCCAGCAGCTTGCGGGCTAACACTGAAGCTTTCTTT.

This sequence joins TRBV5-1 and TRBJ2-7; 7 positions agree with TRBD1. With V trimmed by 0 bases and J by 5 bases, 5 bases remained unmatched. CDR1 and CDR2 (germline): SGHRS, YFSETQ. CDR3 length: 14 amino acids. CDR3 coding DNA: TGCGCCAGCAGCTTGGCGACAGGGTGGGACGAGCAGTACTTC. Translating gives CASSLATGWDEQYF.

V and J are TRBV4-1 and TRBJ2-7, with TRBD1 identical over 10 bases. J gave up 2 bases and V 4 bases, and 5 bases lay outside the gene matches. The CDR3 loop spans 15 amino acids. Germline CDR1 MGHRA, CDR2 YSYEKL. The CDR3 loop is CASSLGTGETYEQYF. DNA for the CDR3: TGCGCCAGCAGCCTTGGGACAGGGGAAACCTACGAGCAGTACTTC.

V usage is TRBV21-1 and J usage is TRBJ1-5. TRBV21-1 is a recognized pseudogene. There are 15 residues in the CDR3. As DNA, the CDR3 is TGTGCCAGCAGCCTGGACCCGAAATTGGGTCAGCCCCAGCATTTT. It encodes CASSLDPKLGQPQHF.

In DNA, the CDR3 is TGTGCCAGTAGTATTCGGGCAGGCCGGAACACTGAAGCTTTCTTT. Its translation: CASSIRAGRNTEAFF. J is TRBJ1-1 and V is TRBV19, with D hard to call. The length of the CDR3 is 15 residues. The V end was cut by 3 bases, the J end by 1 base, with 12 bases between. Per germline, CDR1 LNHDA and CDR2 SQIVND (reference sequence).

The CDR3, as DNA: TGTGCCAGCAGCTTGGTGTTTAGCGGAATAAACACCGGGGAGCTGTTTTTT. This sequence encodes CASSLVFSGINTGELFF. The rearrangement links TRBV5-8 to TRBJ2-2; tentatively, D is TRBD2 (6 bases). The V gene lost 0 bases and the J gene lost 2 bases, with 14 bases spanning the gap. The CDR3 loop spans 17 amino acids. Germline V gives CDR1 SGHTS, CDR2 YDEGEE.

The chain carries TRBV7-9 and TRBJ1-1; no reliable D call. The CDR3 covers 14 residues. The germline gives CDR1 SEHNR, CDR2 FQNEAQ (reference sequence). V was cut by 3 bases and J by 0 bases, with 8 bases left in between. The CDR3 loop is CASSFMGMNTEAFF. The CDR3, as DNA: TGTGCCAGCAGCTTCATGGGTATGAACACTGAAGCTTTCTTT.

This sequence joins TRBV15 and TRBJ1-5; D is undetermined. The V and J ends lost 2 bases and 4 bases respectively, with 21 bases between them. The CDR3 loop spans 18 amino acids. Germline values: CDR1 LNHNV, CDR2 YYDKDF (reference sequence). CDR3 nucleotides: TGTGCCACCAGCAGATCCCCCCTTGGGTCAAACCCTAATCAGCCCCAGCATTTT. This gives the protein CATSRSPLGSNPNQPQHF.

The chain combines TRBV11-2 with TRBJ1-1, with 9 bases aligning to TRBD1. With 5 bases clipped from V and 6 bases from J, the junction kept 19 bases outside the gene matches. In germline, CDR1 is SGHAT, CDR2 FQNNGV. This CDR3 is built from 18 residues. DNA of the CDR3: TGTGCCAGCAGCGTAAATGAATGGGGACAGGGATTTTCCGCTGAAGCTTTCTTT. It is translated as CASSVNEWGQGFSAEAFF.

This clone was observed a handful of times. The rearrangement links TRBV7-8 to TRBJ2-3, with a weak D call TRBD2 (5 bases). Trimming pared 0 bases from V and 2 bases from J, leaving 12 bases between. Looked up from germline, CDR1 is SGHVS and CDR2 is FQNEAQ. This CDR3 contains 16 residues. Here the CDR3 DNA reads TGTGCCAGCAGCTTAGCGAGCGGTCCCTCCACAGATACGCAGTATTTT. It yields the protein CASSLASGPSTDTQYF.

The chain uses TRBV19 and TRBJ1-5; 7 bases agree with TRBD1. The CDR3 spans 15 residues. Germline assignment: CDR1 LNHDA and CDR2 SQIVND (reference sequence). V gave up 4 bases and J gave up 4 bases; unmatched junction bases: 7. CDR3 protein: CASSRETGWNQPQHF. DNA for the CDR3: TGTGCCAGTAGTAGGGAGACAGGGTGGAATCAGCCCCAGCATTTT.

This CDR3 is CSVLQVAKNIQYF. For the CDR3, the DNA is TGCAGCGTCCTTCAGGTCGCCAAAAACATTCAGTACTTC. The rearrangement uses TRBV29-1 and TRBJ2-4; D unclear. V was shortened by 6 bases and J by 1 base, with 10 bases between the two germline ends. This CDR3 region has 13 residues. In germline, CDR1 is SQVTM, CDR2 ANQGSEA.

This clone was observed a handful of times. The chain uses TRBV18 and TRBJ1-5; tentative D call: TRBD1 (6 bases). Trimming removed 2 bases at V and 4 bases at J, with 12 bases between. Germline CDR1 reads KGHSH; CDR2 reads LQKENI. The CDR3 has 15 amino acids. Here the CDR3 reads CASSPGTNGNQPQHF. The CDR3 region has the DNA TGTGCCAGCTCACCAGGGACAAATGGGAATCAGCCCCAGCATTTT.

The chain links TRBV27 to TRBJ2-5; unclear D gene. The CDR3 sequence is 15 residues long. V lost 0 bases and J lost 5, with 13 bases in between. Germline CDR1 is MNHEY and CDR2 is SMNVEV (reference sequence). In DNA, the CDR3 is TGTGCCAGCAGTTTATCCCGCGGAACCCACGAGACCCAGTACTTC. Translation gives CASSLSRGTHETQYF.

V and J are TRBV4-3 and TRBJ2-6; D might be TRBD2 (5 bases). The V end was cut by 0 bases, the J end by 2 bases, with 8 bases between. This CDR3 has 16 amino acids. Per the germline V gene, CDR1 is LGHNA and CDR2 is YSLEER. The CDR3 protein is CASSQDAGAGANVLTF. In nucleotides, the CDR3 is TGCGCCAGCAGCCAAGATGCGGGCGCTGGGGCCAACGTCCTGACTTTC.

This chain joins TRBV5-1 and TRBJ2-5; TRBD2 matches at 11 bases. Per germline, CDR1 SGHRS and CDR2 YFSETQ. V lost 4 bases and J lost 4; bases outside the gene matches: 3. The CDR3 covers 14 residues. CDR3 residues: CASSASGGTETQYF. CDR3 nucleotides: TGCGCCAGCAGCGCTAGCGGGGGGACAGAGACCCAGTACTTC.